Each of the 18 T cell receptor beta chains below was sequenced from the same sample in a study of T cell responses to AZD1222 COVID-19 vaccine. TCRdb's table, derived via immunoSEQ multiplex PCR, lists solely in-frame clones and lacks some. The sample shows 75,000 to 90,000 clones, 80% to 90% of them seen only once. Here the sequenced sample was peripheral blood, taken 28 days after the second AZD1222 dose. The receptors derive from an adult who received the AZD1222 COVID-19 vaccine.

J is TRBJ2-1 and V is TRBV7-9; D unclear. Germline-derived CDR1 and CDR2 are SEHNR and FQNEAQ (reference sequence). The CDR3 sequence is 14 residues long. The V and J ends lost 3 bases and 3 bases respectively, with 9 bases between them. CDR3 nucleotides: TGTGCCAGCAGCTTTATGAGAAACTACAATGAGCAGTTCTTC. This gives the protein CASSFMRNYNEQFF. The variable domain in full, completed from reference TRBV7-9 and TRBJ2-1, reads DTGVSQNPRHKITKRGQNVTFRCDPISEHNRLYWYRQTLGQGPEFLTYFQNEAQLEKSRLLSDRFSAERPKGSFSTLEIQRTEQGDSAMYLCASSFMRNYNEQFFGPGTRLTVL.

The chain joins TRBV3-1 (or the pseudogene TRBV3-2) to TRBJ2-2; maybe TRBD2 (5 bases). Trimming took off 1 base at V and 2 bases at J, with 11 bases between the two ends. This CDR3 comprises 16 residues. CDR1 and CDR2 (germline): LGHDT, YNNKEL (reference sequence). CDR3 amino acids: CASSQVSGSNTGELFF. The CDR3 region has the DNA TGTGCCAGCAGCCAAGTCAGCGGATCTAACACCGGGGAGCTGTTTTTT.

The chain couples TRBV6-5 to TRBJ1-5, with 7 bases lining up with TRBD1. The CDR3 spans 15 residues. Trimming took 6 bases from V and 2 from J; bases not matched to a gene: 7. CDR1 is MNHEY, CDR2 SVGAGI, per germline. Written as DNA, the CDR3 is TGTGCCAGCAGCACGACAGGGACGGGCAATCAGCCCCAGCATTTT. This translates into CASSTTGTGNQPQHF.

The chain employs TRBV3-1 (or the pseudogene TRBV3-2) and TRBJ1-5, with D unresolved. This CDR3 contains 14 residues. Trimming pared 4 bases from V and 3 bases from J, leaving 10 bases between. Germline loops: CDR1 LGHDT, CDR2 YNNKEL (reference sequence). As DNA, the CDR3 is TGTGCCAGCAGCCGCCCCGGGGACAATCAGCCCCAGCATTTT. It specifies CASSRPGDNQPQHF.

This clone was seen just once. The V and J genes are TRBV28 and TRBJ1-2; D possibly corresponds to TRBD1 (6 bases). Trimming shortened V by 2 bases and J by 3 bases, and 13 bases separated the two germline ends. The CDR3 consists of 15 residues. Germline V gives CDR1 MDHEN, CDR2 SYDVKM. CDR3 DNA: TGTGCCAGCAGTTTAGGGGGGGCTATAGACTATGGCTACACCTTC. This gives the protein CASSLGGAIDYGYTF.

V usage is TRBV19 and J usage is TRBJ1-5; D may be TRBD1 (5 bases). The V end was cut by 8 bases, the J end by 0 bases, with 17 bases between. The CDR3 covers 16 residues. CDR1 LNHDA and CDR2 SQIVND come from the germline V gene (reference sequence). The CDR3 region is CASGAPGGDSNQPQHF. As DNA, the CDR3 is TGTGCCAGTGGGGCCCCGGGCGGGGATAGCAATCAGCCCCAGCATTTT.

The CDR3 DNA sequence: TGTGCCAGCAGCCAAGGTACAGGGGGATTCTCTGGCTACACCTTC. It yields the protein CASSQGTGGFSGYTF. V usage is TRBV3-1 (or the pseudogene TRBV3-2) and J usage is TRBJ1-2, with 8 bases aligning to TRBD1. Germline lookup yields CDR1 LGHDT and CDR2 YNNKEL (reference sequence). Trimming took 1 base from V and 7 from J; bases not matched to a gene: 8. The CDR3 covers 15 residues.

This clone was counted once. The V call is TRBV11-3, the J call TRBJ2-2; no reliable D call. CDR3 size: 12 residues. Trimming took 1 base from V and 7 from J, leaving 4 bases between them. Germline V gene lookup returns CDR1 SGHNT and CDR2 YENEEA. CDR3 bases: TGTGCCAGCAGCTTAGTTGTCGGGGAGCTGTTTTTT. It is translated as CASSLVVGELFF.

The chain combines TRBV24-1 with TRBJ2-1, with TRBD2 matching 9 bases. In germline, CDR1 is KGHDR, CDR2 SFDVKD. The CDR3 sequence is 15 residues long. V was pared by 2 bases and J by 6 bases, with 4 bases of the junction left unmatched. As DNA, the CDR3 is TGTGCCACCAGTGATTCCGGACTAGCGAGCAATGAGCAGTTCTTC. It yields the protein CATSDSGLASNEQFF.

The V and J genes are TRBV24-1 and TRBJ1-5; possibly TRBD1 for D (5 bases). The CDR3 is 14 amino acids. Trimming shortened V by 6 bases and J by 3 bases, and 11 bases separated the two germline ends. From germline, CDR1 is KGHDR and CDR2 SFDVKD. The DNA of the CDR3 is TGTGCCACCAGTAGCGGGGGGAACAATCAGCCCCAGCATTTT. Translating gives CATSSGGNNQPQHF.

The gene calls are TRBV10-3 and TRBJ1-1; D unclear. The CDR3 length is 14 residues. CDR1 and CDR2 (germline): ENHRY, SYGVKD. The ends were cut back, 3 bases at V and 3 bases at J, with 11 bases in the middle. The CDR3 nucleotides read TGTGCCATCAGTGATCGGGGAATGGACACTGAAGCTTTCTTT. Amino acids: CAISDRGMDTEAFF.

The chain links TRBV19 to TRBJ2-6; tentative D call: TRBD1 (6 bases). The CDR3 covers 17 residues. Trimming shortened V by 4 bases and J by 2 bases, and 15 bases separated the two germline ends. Looked up from germline, CDR1 is LNHDA and CDR2 is SQIVND (reference sequence). Here the CDR3 reads CASSTRQAAAGANVLTF. In DNA, the CDR3 is TGTGCCAGTAGTACACGACAGGCTGCAGCTGGGGCCAACGTCCTGACTTTC.

V and J are TRBV14 and TRBJ1-6; D is undetermined. V lost 0 bases and J lost 8, with 5 bases in between. Germline V lookup: CDR1 SGHDN, CDR2 FVKESK. There are 13 residues in the CDR3. CDR3 sequence: CASSQDGYSPLHF. CDR3 sequence (DNA): TGTGCCAGCAGCCAAGATGGGTATTCACCCCTCCACTTT.

The chain uses TRBV11-3 and TRBJ2-2; TRBD2 might be the D (6 bases). From germline, CDR1 is SGHNT and CDR2 YENEEA. V was clipped by 5 bases and J by 4 bases, with 11 bases between them. The length of the CDR3 is 14 residues. The CDR3 DNA reads TGTGCCAGCAGCCGGGAGTTTGGCACCGGGGAGCTGTTTTTT. Protein: CASSREFGTGELFF.

This rearrangement joins TRBV4-1 to TRBJ1-4; D is undetermined. Trimming shortened V by 4 bases and J by 0 bases, and 6 bases separated the two germline ends. CDR1 is MGHRA, CDR2 YSYEKL, per germline. The length of the CDR3 is 14 residues. CDR3 residues: CASSPRTTNEKLFF. In DNA form, the CDR3 reads TGCGCCAGCAGCCCCCGTACAACTAATGAAAAACTGTTTTTT.

The chain recombines TRBV7-9 with TRBJ2-1, with 7 positions matching TRBD1. The germline gives CDR1 SEHNR, CDR2 FQNEAQ (reference sequence). V dropped 4 bases and J dropped 2; count of bases not matched to a gene: 8. The CDR3 has 16 residues. The CDR3 loop is CASSSLQGRAYNEQFF. CDR3 in DNA: TGTGCCAGCAGCTCTTTACAGGGGCGAGCCTACAATGAGCAGTTCTTC.

V is TRBV5-8 and J is TRBJ1-1; no firm D call. There are 15 residues in the CDR3. From germline, CDR1 is SGHTS and CDR2 YDEGEE. Trimming stripped 0 bases from V and 1 base from J, with 10 bases between. The CDR3 region has the DNA TGTGCCAGCAGCTTGGGGTCGGAGGCGAACACTGAAGCTTTCTTT. It is translated as CASSLGSEANTEAFF.

This clone was seen only once. This chain joins TRBV24-1 and TRBJ1-3; D not resolved. Trimming shortened V by 1 base and J by 4 bases, and 4 bases separated the two germline ends. The CDR3 loop spans 13 amino acids. Germline loops: CDR1 KGHDR, CDR2 SFDVKD. CDR3 region: CATSDFRGNTIYF. CDR3 DNA sequence: TGTGCCACCAGTGATTTTAGGGGAAACACCATATATTTT.